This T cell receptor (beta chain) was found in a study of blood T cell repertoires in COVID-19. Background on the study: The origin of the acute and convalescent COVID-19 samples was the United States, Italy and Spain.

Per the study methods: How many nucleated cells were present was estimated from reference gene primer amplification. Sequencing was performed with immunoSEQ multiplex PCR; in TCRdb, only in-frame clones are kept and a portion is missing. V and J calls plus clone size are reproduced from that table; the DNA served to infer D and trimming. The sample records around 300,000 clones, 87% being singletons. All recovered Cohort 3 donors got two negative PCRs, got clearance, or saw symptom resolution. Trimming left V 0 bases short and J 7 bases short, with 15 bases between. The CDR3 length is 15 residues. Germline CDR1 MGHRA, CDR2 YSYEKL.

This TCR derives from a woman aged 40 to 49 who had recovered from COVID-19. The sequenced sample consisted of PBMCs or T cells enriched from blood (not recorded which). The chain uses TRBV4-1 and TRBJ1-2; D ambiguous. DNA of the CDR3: TGCGCCAGCAGCCAAGATCTCCGGGTCCCTTTTGGCTACACCTTC. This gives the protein CASSQDLRVPFGYTF.